Listed below are T cell receptor beta chains from one sample, sequenced in a study of blood T cell repertoires in COVID-19. The method was immunoSEQ multiplex PCR; TCRdb's version includes in-frame clones alone and lacks a portion of them. This sample has about 210,000 clones, with approximately 87% found just once. Sequenced input: peripheral blood. These receptors originate from a man aged 60 to 75 who had recovered from COVID-19. Each CDR3 is given with its conserved first and last residue. The D gene is left open where the match is weak. Clone size, where shown, is once, few, many, or a class for clones that have expanded.

CDR3 length	V gene	J gene	D gene	clone size	CDR3 DNA	CDR3 protein
14	TRBV27	TRBJ2-3	TRBD2	.	TGTGCCATAGCTCGGGAGGTCGCGATTGGGACGCAGTATTTT	CAIAREVAIGTQYF
15	TRBV7-2	TRBJ1-5	.	.	TGTGCCAGCAGTCTCGGACAGCCATCCAATCAGCCCCAGCATTTT	CASSLGQPSNQPQHF
14	TRBV10-3	TRBJ1-5	.	.	TGTGCCATCAGTGTGGACAGAAACAATCAGCCCCAGCATTTT	CAISVDRNNQPQHF
11	TRBV12-3/TRBV12-4	TRBJ2-7	.	.	TGTGCCAGCACCGGGGATAAGGTCCCGACTTTC	CASTGDKVPTF
16	TRBV7-2	TRBJ1-5	.	once	TGTGCCAGCAGCTCCTACGCAGGACAGAGCAATCAGCCCCAGCATTTT	CASSSYAGQSNQPQHF
16	TRBV7-7	TRBJ2-5	TRBD2	.	TGTGCCAGCAGCCCGTTCGGTGGGAGGGCTCAAGAGACCCAGTACTTC	CASSPFGGRAQETQYF
13	TRBV19	TRBJ1-4	.	.	TGTGCCAGTAGTCAGGTCCCTAATGAAAAACTGTTTTTT	CASSQVPNEKLFF
21	TRBV4-1	TRBJ2-7	TRBD2	.	TGCGCCAGCAGCCAACCCGGCCTCGGGCTAGCGGGAGGTGGGTTGTGGTACGAGCAGTACTTC	CASSQPGLGLAGGGLWYEQYF
15	TRBV19	TRBJ1-4	.	once	TGTGCCAGTAGTATAGGCGGGAGAGAGTATGAAAAACTGTTTTTT	CASSIGGREYEKLFF
15	TRBV2	TRBJ1-1	.	.	TGTGCCAGCAGTGAAGGCCGGGGGGGGTTCACTGAAGCTTTCTTT	CASSEGRGGFTEAFF
14	TRBV7-2	TRBJ2-7	TRBD2	.	TGTGCCAGCAGCACTAGCGGGGGGGCAGGGGAGCAGTACTTC	CASSTSGGAGEQYF
16	TRBV7-6	TRBJ2-1	TRBD2	.	TGTGCCAGCAGCCAGGGGACTAGCGGATTCTACAATGAGCAGTTCTTC	CASSQGTSGFYNEQFF
15	TRBV9	TRBJ1-3	.	.	TGTGCCAGCAGCCTGACAGGTTCCTCTGGAAACACCATATATTTT	CASSLTGSSGNTIYF
15	TRBV6-5	TRBJ1-4	.	few	TGTGCCAGCAGTTACTCGACAGCTACTAATGAAAAACTGTTTTTT	CASSYSTATNEKLFF
15	TRBV9	TRBJ1-4	.	.	TGTGCCAGCAGCGGCAGCGGGAGTCTTAATGAAAAACTGTTTTTT	CASSGSGSLNEKLFF
12	TRBV10-1	TRBJ1-4	.	.	TGCGCCAGCGGGGGGAGGGCCCAAAAACTGTTTTTT	CASGGRAQKLFF
13	TRBV6-5	TRBJ1-5	.	.	TGTGCCAGCAGTTACGCCAGGTATCAGCCCCAGCATTTT	CASSYARYQPQHF
17	TRBV6-2/TRBV6-3	TRBJ1-2	TRBD1	.	TGTGCCAGCAGTATACCGACAGGGGGCTCGATGTTATATGGCTACACCTTC	CASSIPTGGSMLYGYTF
15	TRBV30	TRBJ2-3	.	.	TGTGCCTGGGGGGTGGGGGGAAGGGGCACAGATACGCAGTATTTT	CAWGVGGRGTDTQYF
15	TRBV27	TRBJ1-3	.	.	TGTGCCAGCAGTTTAGGGGGGGCGGCTGGAAACACCATATATTTT	CASSLGGAAGNTIYF
17	TRBV18	TRBJ1-3	TRBD1	.	TGTGCCAGCTCACCAGGACAGGGCAGAGGCTCTGGAAACACCATATATTTT	CASSPGQGRGSGNTIYF
14	TRBV5-1	TRBJ2-7	TRBD1	.	TGCGCCAGCAACACAGGACAGGGGGGGTACGAGCAGTACTTC	CASNTGQGGYEQYF
19	TRBV3-1/TRBV3-2	TRBJ2-6	TRBD1	.	TGTGCCAGCAGCCAGTCGGACAGGGGGCGCTTAGGTGGGGCCAACGTCCTGACTTTC	CASSQSDRGRLGGANVLTF
12	TRBV9	TRBJ2-2	.	.	TGTGCCAGCAGGAGGGACACCGGGGAGCTGTTTTTT	CASRRDTGELFF
15	TRBV5-1	TRBJ1-4	TRBD1	.	TGCGCCAGCACTGATCCGGGACAGGGTGGAGAAAAACTGTTTTTT	CASTDPGQGGEKLFF
15	TRBV19	TRBJ1-1	.	.	TGTGCCAGTAGTATAGGGGTCCCCGGGGACACTGAAGCTTTCTTT	CASSIGVPGDTEAFF
13	TRBV30	TRBJ1-2	TRBD1	.	TGTGCCTGGAGCCAAGACAGGGGGCATGGCTACACCTTC	CAWSQDRGHGYTF
15	TRBV7-2	TRBJ1-6	TRBD1	few	TGTGCCAGCAGCTTACAGGGGGACGTTAATTCACCCCTCCACTTT	CASSLQGDVNSPLHF
12	TRBV6-5	TRBJ2-1	.	.	TGTGCCAGCAGGGGAGGAGGCAATGAGCAGTTCTTC	CASRGGGNEQFF
14	TRBV27	TRBJ1-3	.	.	TGTGCCAGCAGTTTCCGGGGGGAAGGAAACACCATATATTTT	CASSFRGEGNTIYF
16	TRBV7-3	TRBJ1-1	TRBD1	.	TGTGCCAGCAGCTGGAGAGAGGGGGCTAAGGGAACTGAAGCTTTCTTT	CASSWREGAKGTEAFF
15	TRBV19	TRBJ2-7	TRBD2	.	TGTGCCAGTACCAGGACTAGCGTAAACTCCTACGAGCAGTACTTC	CASTRTSVNSYEQYF
15	TRBV29-1	TRBJ2-5	TRBD1	.	TGCAGCGTTGACCTCACGAAGACAGGGCAAGAGACCCAGTACTTC	CSVDLTKTGQETQYF
14	TRBV6-6	TRBJ1-2	.	.	TGTGCCAGCAGACAAGGACAGCGGAGTGGTGGCTACACCTTC	CASRQGQRSGGYTF
14	TRBV27	TRBJ1-6	TRBD1	.	TGTGCCAGCGGCCAGGGGACAGGCCAGGGCACCCTCCACTTT	CASGQGTGQGTLHF
16	TRBV25-1	TRBJ2-4	.	.	TGTGCCAGCAGTGAAAGTGGGCCAAGGGCCAAAAACATTCAGTACTTC	CASSESGPRAKNIQYF
14	TRBV25-1	TRBJ2-7	.	.	TGTGCCAGCAGACCTCCGACAGGCAGCTACGAGCAGTACTTC	CASRPPTGSYEQYF
18	TRBV23-1	TRBJ2-3	TRBD2	.	TGCGCCAGCACCCTAAGTATCGTCGGGAGGGCCGGCACAGATACGCAGTATTTT	CASTLSIVGRAGTDTQYF
14	TRBV24-1	TRBJ2-2	.	.	TGTGCCACCAGTGATTTGGGCATAACCGGGGAGCTGTTTTTT	CATSDLGITGELFF
15	TRBV27	TRBJ2-4	.	.	TGTGCCAGCAGTCCCAGGGGCCTTGCCAAAAACATTCAGTACTTC	CASSPRGLAKNIQYF
19	TRBV6-4	TRBJ2-1	TRBD2	.	TGTGCCAGCAGTGAGGGCCGTGGTGGTAGCGGGGGCCACTACAATGAGCAGTTCTTC	CASSEGRGGSGGHYNEQFF
16	TRBV10-3	TRBJ2-1	TRBD2	once	TGTGCCATCAACCCGGGACTATATTCGGTCTACAATGAGCAGTTCTTC	CAINPGLYSVYNEQFF
15	TRBV5-1	TRBJ2-2	TRBD1	.	TGCGCCAGCAGCAGAAGCCTGACAGGGGCGGGGGAGCTGTTTTTT	CASSRSLTGAGELFF
15	TRBV7-2	TRBJ1-3	.	.	TGTGCCAGCAGCCTATCCTGGGGCTTTGGAAACACCATATATTTT	CASSLSWGFGNTIYF
14	TRBV29-1	TRBJ2-1	.	.	TGCAGCGTTGAGAATCCCAGCTCCTACAATGAGCAGTTCTTC	CSVENPSSYNEQFF
14	TRBV4-2	TRBJ2-7	TRBD2	.	TGTGCCAGCAGCCGGTCCTCCGGGAGGGGCGAGCAGTACTTC	CASSRSSGRGEQYF
14	TRBV5-1	TRBJ2-1	.	.	TGCGCCAGCAGCGGGAGTCCCTCCTACAATGAGCAGTTCTTC	CASSGSPSYNEQFF
15	TRBV18	TRBJ2-2	.	once	TGTGCCAGCTCGGCAGGGTCCGCGAACACCGGGGAGCTGTTTTTT	CASSAGSANTGELFF
12	TRBV28	TRBJ2-7	TRBD1	.	TGTGCCAGCGGGACAGGGGTATACGAGCAGTACTTC	CASGTGVYEQYF
18	TRBV28	TRBJ2-2	TRBD2	few	TGTGCCAGCGGTTACTTCGGACTAGCGGGAGAAGGAACCGGGGAGCTGTTTTTT	CASGYFGLAGEGTGELFF
15	TRBV7-2	TRBJ2-5	TRBD2	.	TGTGCCAGCAGCCTCCGGGGGGGCAGGCGGGAGACCCAGTACTTC	CASSLRGGRRETQYF
15	TRBV15	TRBJ1-5	.	many	TGTGCCACCAGCAAGGGGCAAGGGAGGAATCAGCCCCAGCATTTT	CATSKGQGRNQPQHF
17	TRBV30	TRBJ1-1	.	.	TGTGCCTGGAGTGCGGGGGGGGTGATCATCTCGGACACTGAAGCTTTCTTT	CAWSAGGVIISDTEAFF
16	TRBV7-3	TRBJ2-1	.	.	TGTGCCAGCAGCTTAATGGGTAGCGTGGGGGCGGGTGAGCAGTTCTTC	CASSLMGSVGAGEQFF
14	TRBV7-9	TRBJ1-3	TRBD1	.	TGTGCCAGCCCGGACAGGGTGGCTGGAAACACCATATATTTT	CASPDRVAGNTIYF
12	TRBV12-3/TRBV12-4	TRBJ1-2	TRBD1	.	TGTGCCAGCAGCCTCCGGGACAGGGGCTACACCTTC	CASSLRDRGYTF
13	TRBV7-3	TRBJ2-7	TRBD1	.	TGTGCCAGCAGCCCGACAGGGGGCCCCGAGCAGTACTTC	CASSPTGGPEQYF